One sample yielded the 9 T cell receptor beta chains listed below, sequenced in a study of early T cells in non-severe SARS-CoV-2 infection. TCRdb reprocessed the 5' RACE reads via MiXCR and lists one record per CDR3 protein. The sample shows tens of thousands of distinct CDR3 sequences, about a tenth of them seen only once. Sequenced here: whole blood, sampled at baseline. Source of these receptors: an adult who was a healthcare worker with PCR-confirmed SARS-CoV-2 infection or an uninfected control (not recorded which).

The chain carries TRBV7-2 and TRBJ2-7; 7 nucleotides match TRBD2. V shed 2 bases, J shed 6 bases, and the junction held 4 bases outside the gene matches. Germline V CDR1 and CDR2: SGHTA, FQGNSA. The CDR3 is 13 residues long. The CDR3 DNA sequence: TGTGCCAGCAGCTTATCGGGGGGAACCGAGCAGTACTTC. Its translation: CASSLSGGTEQYF. The variable domain in full, with the rest retrieved from reference TRBV7-2 and TRBJ2-7, is GAGVSQSPSNKVTEKGKDVELRCDPISGHTALYWYRQSLGQGLEFLIYFQGNSAPDKSGLPSDRFSAERTGGSVSTLTIQRTQQEDSAVYLCASSLSGGTEQYFGPGTRLTVT.

This clonotype was counted many times. A junction end diverges from the germline sequence, so it may reflect a read error. The chain's CDR3 is CASSRTGQGSRDTQYF. The CDR3 DNA sequence: TGCGCCAGCAGCCGGACGGGACAGGGTAGCAGAGATACGCAGTATTTT. The rearrangement links TRBV5-1 to TRBJ2-3; 9 nucleotides agree with TRBD1. The CDR3 is 16 amino acids. Germline CDR1 reads SGHRS; CDR2 reads YFSETQ.

J is TRBJ1-1 and V is TRBV29-1; D might be TRBD1 (6 bases). Trimming left V 5 bases short and J 2 bases short, with 12 bases between. Germline V gene data show CDR1 as SQVTM and CDR2 as ANQGSEA. The CDR3 contains 13 residues. Here the CDR3 reads CSVPTTGNTEAFF. Here the CDR3 DNA reads TGCAGCGTTCCAACGACAGGCAACACTGAAGCTTTCTTT.

The chain employs TRBV11-2 and TRBJ2-2; D might be TRBD2 (5 bases). V was trimmed by 3 bases and J by 1 base, leaving 6 bases between them. The CDR3 runs 14 residues. Germline CDR1 reads SGHAT; CDR2 reads FQNNGV. This CDR3 reads CASSFEGNTGELFF. The CDR3 coding sequence is TGTGCCAGCAGCTTTGAGGGGAACACCGGGGAGCTGTTTTTT.

The sample holds many counts of this clonotype. The chain has TRBV15 and TRBJ1-2; D not resolved. In germline, CDR1 is LNHNV, CDR2 YYDKDF (reference sequence). The CDR3 length is 12 residues. V was pared by 5 bases and J by 7 bases, with 11 bases between. The CDR3 sequence: CATSPGFGGYTF. The CDR3 DNA follows: TGTGCCACCAGCCCCGGATTTGGTGGCTACACCTTC.

There are a few counts of this clonotype. The CDR3 is CASSFAGLNTEAFF. The CDR3 DNA sequence: TGCGCCAGCAGCTTTGCAGGGCTGAACACTGAAGCTTTCTTT. This chain uses TRBV5-1 with TRBJ1-1; D might be TRBD1 (5 bases). Germline V gives CDR1 SGHRS, CDR2 YFSETQ. Trimming removed 2 bases from V and 0 bases from J, with 8 bases in between. The CDR3 length is 14 residues.

This clonotype was detected only once. Without the conserved terminal phenylalanine or tryptophan, this CDR3 likely stems from a read error. The CDR3 nucleotides are TGTGTCAGCAGCAGGACAGGGGCCGGAGTTACAGATACGCAGTATTCT. Amino acids: CVSSRTGAGVTDTQYS. This sequence joins TRBV5-5 and TRBJ2-3; 9 bases map to TRBD1. From germline, CDR1 is SGHKS and CDR2 YYEKEE (reference sequence). The CDR3 length is 16 residues.

At least ten counts were recorded for this clonotype. This chain uses TRBV12-3 or TRBV12-4 with TRBJ1-5; D unresolved. Between the trimmed V and J ends, which lost 5 bases and 3 bases, there was a span of 17 bases. CDR3 length: 16 residues. CDR3 in amino acids: CASSPTTPRYNQPQHF. CDR3 bases: TGTGCCAGCAGTCCGACGACCCCCAGATACAATCAGCCCCAGCATTTT.

The genes are TRBV7-2 and TRBJ2-5, with D perhaps being TRBD1 or TRBD2 (5 bases each). The germline V and J ends were trimmed by 2 bases and 4 bases, with 11 bases remaining between them. The V gene's germline CDR1 is SGHTA and CDR2 FQGNSA. This CDR3 has 14 residues. CDR3 region: CASSLNQGAETQYF. In DNA form, the CDR3 reads TGTGCCAGCAGCTTAAACCAGGGAGCAGAGACCCAGTACTTC.